These 24 T cell receptor beta chains share one sample of origin, sequenced in a study of shared clonotypes between healthy human individuals. Method: immunoSEQ multiplex PCR; TCRdb's copy keeps in-frame clones and lacks some. The sample has more than 1,200,000 clones; around 98.5% are singletons. Material for sequencing was naive CD4+ T cells sorted from blood. Subset in this sample: CD45RA+ positively selected. The receptors derive from a man under 40 in good health.

The chain combines TRBV6-4 with TRBJ1-2, with no clear D. The CDR3 is 14 residues long. CDR1 and CDR2 from the germline V gene are MRHNA and SNTAGT. Trimming took off 6 bases at V and 4 bases at J, with 15 bases between the two ends. The CDR3 nucleotides are TGTGCCAGCAGGGATCCGGGTAGAGGCTATGGCTACACCTTC. It codes for CASRDPGRGYGYTF.

Written as DNA, the CDR3 is TGTGCCAGTAGTAGTCGAGGGGCCAAAAACATTCAGTACTTC. This codes for CASSSRGAKNIQYF. The rearrangement links TRBV19 to TRBJ2-4, with D possibly being TRBD2 (5 bases). Trimming pared 4 bases from V and 1 base from J, leaving 8 bases between. The CDR3 runs 14 residues. CDR1 and CDR2 (germline): LNHDA, SQIVND (reference sequence). Full variable domain (outside the CDR3, taken from reference TRBV19 and TRBJ2-4): DGGITQSPKYLFRKEGQNVTLSCEQNLNHDAMYWYRQDPGQGLRLIYYSQIVNDFQKGDIAEGYSVSREKKESFPLTVTSAQKNPTAFYLCASSSRGAKNIQYFGAGTRLSVL.

The CDR3 loop is CASSDPGAGEIGAYEQYF. In DNA, the CDR3 is TGCGCCAGCAGTGACCCGGGAGCGGGAGAGATTGGGGCCTACGAGCAGTACTTC. This chain joins TRBV10-2 and TRBJ2-7, with 8 bases aligning to TRBD2. The CDR3 spans 18 residues. V shed 3 bases, J shed 2 bases, and the junction held 15 bases outside the gene matches. CDR1 and CDR2 (germline): WSHSY, SAAADI.

This rearrangement joins TRBV5-1 to TRBJ2-3; 10 nucleotides line up with TRBD1. There are 16 residues in the CDR3. The trim removed 4 bases at V and 3 bases at J, leaving 8 bases unmatched. Germline-derived CDR1 and CDR2 are SGHRS and YFSETQ. The CDR3 nucleotides read TGCGCCAGCAGCAGAGATACGGGACAGGGGACAGATACGCAGTATTTT. Translated, it gives CASSRDTGQGTDTQYF. Variable domain in full (rest from reference TRBV5-1 and TRBJ2-3): KAGVTQTPRYLIKTRGQQVTLSCSPISGHRSVSWYQQTPGQGLQFLFEYFSETQRNKGNFPGRFSGRQFSNSRSEMNVSTLELGDSALYLCASSRDTGQGTDTQYFGPGTRLTVL.

This chain connects TRBV2 to TRBJ2-7, with D perhaps matching TRBD1 (6 bases). Trimming shortened V by 7 bases and J by 3 bases, and 13 bases separated the two germline ends. Germline CDR1 SNHLY, CDR2 FYNNEI. The CDR3 length is 13 residues. The CDR3 DNA reads TGTGCCAGCATCAAGGACAGCCGCTACGAGCAGTACTTC. This codes for CASIKDSRYEQYF.

The chain links TRBV6-5 to TRBJ1-1; weak D call: TRBD1 (5 bases). Germline lookup yields CDR1 MNHEY and CDR2 SVGAGI. Trimming cost V 7 bases and J 8 bases, with 11 bases left between them. There are 11 residues in the CDR3. This CDR3 reads CASTRSGEAFF. The CDR3 nucleotides read TGTGCCAGCACTCGATCAGGGGAAGCTTTCTTT.

The rearrangement joins TRBV18 to TRBJ1-4; weak D call: TRBD1 (5 bases). The CDR3 has 16 residues. Germline-derived CDR1 and CDR2 are KGHSH and LQKENI. Trimming cost V 0 bases and J 7 bases, with 15 bases left between them. CDR3 bases: TGTGCCAGCTCACCACCGGTAGACAGACGGGGTGAAAAACTGTTTTTT. Translated, it gives CASSPPVDRRGEKLFF.

The chain links TRBV18 to TRBJ2-7; D perhaps matches TRBD1 (6 bases). V was clipped by 1 base and J by 0 bases, with 13 bases between them. Germline V lookup: CDR1 KGHSH, CDR2 LQKENI. The CDR3 is 16 residues long. CDR3 loop: CASSPLSGQISYEQYF. CDR3 nucleotides: TGTGCCAGCTCACCACTATCGGGACAAATCTCCTACGAGCAGTACTTC.

V is TRBV2 and J is TRBJ2-2; weak D call: TRBD1 (5 bases). The CDR3 is 16 amino acids. Germline loops: CDR1 SNHLY, CDR2 FYNNEI. Trimming took off 6 bases at V and 5 bases at J, with 19 bases between the two ends. CDR3 sequence reads: CASSHDHIRDTGELFF. CDR3 nucleotides: TGTGCCAGCAGCCACGACCATATCAGGGATACCGGGGAGCTGTTTTTT.

This clone was recorded only once. The chain joins TRBV11-2 to TRBJ1-5; 7 positions agree with TRBD1. Germline trimming cut 5 bases from V and 3 bases from J; bases unmatched to any gene: 4. The CDR3 contains 14 residues. Germline V gene data show CDR1 as SGHAT and CDR2 as FQNNGV. CDR3 loop: CASSVDRSNQPQHF. CDR3 DNA sequence: TGTGCCAGCAGCGTGGACAGGTCCAATCAGCCCCAGCATTTT.

This clone occurred once. V is TRBV28 and J is TRBJ2-4, with D perhaps matching TRBD2 (6 bases). Trimming shortened V by 1 base and J by 12 bases, and 16 bases separated the two germline ends. Germline values: CDR1 MDHEN, CDR2 SYDVKM. CDR3 length equals 14 residues. CDR3 in DNA: TGTGCCAGCAGTTTATTGGGGGGAGGTCTTAATCAGTACTTC. Translation: CASSLLGGGLNQYF.

The CDR3 protein is CASSPRPRDSGANVLTF. The CDR3 DNA is TGTGCCAGCAGCCCCAGACCCCGGGACTCTGGGGCCAACGTCCTGACTTTC. This chain connects TRBV7-3 to TRBJ2-6, with a possible D match to TRBD2 (5 bases). The CDR3 spans 17 residues. CDR1 SGHTA and CDR2 FQGTGA come from the germline V gene. Trimming stripped 5 bases from V and 0 bases from J, with 14 bases between.

In the case of this clone: This specimen includes other DNA sequences encoding the same CDR3. This rearrangement joins TRBV28 to TRBJ1-1; TRBD1 matches at 8 bases. J lost 1 base, V lost 6 bases, and 1 base had no gene match. Germline CDR1 is MDHEN and CDR2 is SYDVKM. The CDR3 has 13 amino acids. The CDR3 spells CASRGTGNTEAFF. The DNA of the CDR3 is TGTGCCAGCAGGGGGACAGGGAACACTGAAGCTTTCTTT.

The rearrangement uses TRBV9 and TRBJ2-1; D possibly corresponds to TRBD1 (5 bases). Trimming pared 0 bases from V and 8 bases from J, leaving 21 bases between. The germline V gene encodes CDR1 SGDLS and CDR2 YYNGEE. This CDR3 comprises 17 residues. The CDR3 is CASSVDPGAQILDEQFF. In DNA form, the CDR3 reads TGTGCCAGCAGCGTAGACCCTGGGGCTCAAATTCTCGATGAGCAGTTCTTC.

This clone appeared a single time. This sequence joins TRBV19 and TRBJ1-5, with D possibly being TRBD1 (5 bases). V dropped 1 base and J dropped 5 bases, with 12 bases sitting between them. Germline CDR1 is LNHDA and CDR2 is SQIVND (reference sequence). The CDR3 runs to 15 residues. The CDR3 spells CASSIGRAGDQPQHF. For the CDR3, the DNA is TGTGCCAGTAGTATAGGCAGGGCGGGCGATCAGCCCCAGCATTTT. The full variable domain, in which reference TRBV19 and TRBJ1-5 provide the parts outside the CDR3, is DGGITQSPKYLFRKEGQNVTLSCEQNLNHDAMYWYRQDPGQGLRLIYYSQIVNDFQKGDIAEGYSVSREKKESFPLTVTSAQKNPTAFYLCASSIGRAGDQPQHFGDGTRLSIL.

The CDR3 spells CASSEANEGLRQYF. The CDR3 DNA reads TGTGCCAGCAGTGAAGCGAATGAGGGGTTGAGGCAGTACTTC. The V and J genes are TRBV2 and TRBJ2-7; D tentatively fits TRBD1 or TRBD2 (5 bases each). V was shortened by 0 bases and J by 9 bases, with 15 bases between the two germline ends. The germline CDR1 and CDR2 sequences are SNHLY and FYNNEI. The CDR3 totals 14 residues.

This chain connects TRBV7-3 to TRBJ1-1, with TRBD1 matching 8 bases. This CDR3 region has 15 residues. V gave up 3 bases and J gave up 2 bases; unmatched junction bases: 5. Per germline, CDR1 SGHTA and CDR2 FQGTGA. The CDR3 nucleotides are TGTGCCAGCAGCTTGTCGACAGGGGCTAACACTGAAGCTTTCTTT. It translates to CASSLSTGANTEAFF.

V usage is TRBV7-2 and J usage is TRBJ1-3; D is uncertain. Between the trimmed V and J ends, which lost 6 bases and 0 bases, there was a span of 15 bases. The CDR3 is 16 amino acids. From germline, CDR1 is SGHTA and CDR2 FQGNSA. The CDR3 DNA reads TGTGCCAGCAGTTATAAGCCAGCGAACTCTGGAAACACCATATATTTT. Residues: CASSYKPANSGNTIYF.

The CDR3, as DNA: TGTGCCAGCTCACCATTCGTAAGCACAGATACGCAGTATTTT. The encoded protein is CASSPFVSTDTQYF. The chain combines TRBV18 with TRBJ2-3, with unresolved D. This CDR3 spans 14 amino acids. Per the germline V gene, CDR1 is KGHSH and CDR2 is LQKENI. The V and J ends lost 2 bases and 0 bases respectively, with 6 bases between them. The entire variable domain, with the rest obtained from reference TRBV18 and TRBJ2-3, is as follows: NAGVMQNPRHLVRRRGQEARLRCSPMKGHSHVYWYRQLPEEGLKFMVYLQKENIIDESGMPKERFSAEFPKEGPSILRIQQVVRGDSAAYFCASSPFVSTDTQYFGPGTRLTVL.

The gene calls are TRBV9 and TRBJ2-1; D is uncertain. With 0 bases removed from V and 2 bases from J, the gap between germline ends came to 12 bases. This CDR3 comprises 16 residues. CDR1 and CDR2 (germline): SGDLS, YYNGEE. CDR3 DNA sequence: TGTGCCAGCAGCGTAGTTTCGTCGGGCCCCTACAATGAGCAGTTCTTC. This gives the protein CASSVVSSGPYNEQFF.

The chain is built from TRBV6-1 and TRBJ2-2; weak D call: TRBD2 (6 bases). The CDR3 covers 14 residues. Germline CDR1 MNHNS, CDR2 SASEGT. Trimming removed 7 bases at V and 4 bases at J, with 13 bases between. The CDR3 region has the DNA TGTGCCAGCAATCTAGCGTCGGGCACCGGGGAGCTGTTTTTT. Protein: CASNLASGTGELFF.

J is TRBJ1-1 and V is TRBV19, with no clear D. V was pared by 5 bases and J by 3 bases, with 10 bases between. The CDR3 length is 13 residues. From germline, CDR1 is LNHDA and CDR2 SQIVND (reference sequence). CDR3 protein: CASSPAGYTEAFF. In nucleotides, the CDR3 is TGTGCCAGTAGTCCGGCGGGCTACACTGAAGCTTTCTTT.

This chain links TRBV28 with TRBJ1-5; TRBD1 matches 11 bases. Germline V gives CDR1 MDHEN, CDR2 SYDVKM. The CDR3 has 16 amino acids. V shed 3 bases and J 4 bases; nucleotides not matched to a gene: 5. For the CDR3, the DNA is TGTGCCAGCAGTTTGGGAGGGACAGGGGGGAATCAGCCCCAGCATTTT. Translation gives CASSLGGTGGNQPQHF. Looking up the rest from reference TRBV28 and TRBJ1-5 gives the full variable domain: DVKVTQSSRYLVKRTGEKVFLECVQDMDHENMFWYRQDPGLGLRLIYFSYDVKMKEKGDIPEGYSVSREKKERFSLILESASTNQTSMYLCASSLGGTGGNQPQHFGDGTRLSIL.

V usage is TRBV10-1 and J usage is TRBJ2-1; D is unclear. The length of the CDR3 is 12 residues. Germline CDR1 WNHNN, CDR2 SYGVQD (reference sequence). V was pared by 0 bases and J by 12 bases, with 9 bases between. CDR3 in amino acids: CASSESWHVQFF. CDR3 sequence (DNA): TGCGCCAGCAGTGAGTCGTGGCACGTGCAGTTCTTC.